The 25 T cell receptor beta chains reported below all come from one sample, sequenced in a study of blood T cell repertoires in COVID-19. The table came from immunoSEQ multiplex PCR; TCRdb's copy has only in-frame clones and leaves some out. The sample records 450,000 to 500,000 clones, approximately 85% being singletons. Sequenced input: peripheral blood. These receptor sequences come from a human donor in a cohort sampled during active COVID-19.

V usage is TRBV6-1 and J usage is TRBJ2-5, with 8 bases aligning to TRBD2. V was pared by 7 bases and J by 3 bases, with 1 base of the junction left unmatched. CDR3 length equals 12 residues. The germline CDR1 and CDR2 sequences are MNHNS and SASEGT. The CDR3, as DNA: TGTGCCAGCAAACTAGCGGAAGAGACCCAGTACTTC. Its translation: CASKLAEETQYF.

With regard to this clone: The junction departs from the called germline gene at one end, perhaps through a read error. The same CDR3 can be traced to other DNA sequences in this sample. The J gene is TRBJ1-1, the V gene TRBV18; a possible D gene is TRBD1 (5 bases). CDR3 length: 13 residues. The germline gives CDR1 KGHSH, CDR2 LQKENI. The CDR3 nucleotides are TGTGCTAGCTCACCGCCTGGGCAGGGCAGGGCTTTCTTT. Amino acid sequence: CASSPPGQGRAFF.

The chain combines TRBV11-3 with TRBJ2-2; 12 bases map to TRBD1. The germline gives CDR1 SGHNT, CDR2 YENEEA. This CDR3 spans 17 amino acids. V lost 5 bases and J lost 2; bases outside the gene matches: 6. CDR3 sequence reads: CASSPGTGGPNTGELFF. The CDR3 nucleotides are TGTGCCAGCAGCCCCGGGACAGGGGGCCCCAACACCGGGGAGCTGTTTTTT. The whole variable domain, filled in from reference TRBV11-3 and TRBJ2-2, reads EAGVVQSPRYKIIEKKQPVAFWCNPISGHNTLYWYLQNLGQGPELLIRYENEEAVDDSQLPKDRFSAERLKGVDSTLKIQPAELGDSAVYLCASSPGTGGPNTGELFFGEGSRLTVL.

The rearrangement joins TRBV19 to TRBJ2-2, with 8 bases fitting TRBD1. Germline values: CDR1 LNHDA, CDR2 SQIVND (reference sequence). With V trimmed by 3 bases and J by 4 bases, 10 bases remained unmatched. CDR3 length: 17 amino acids. The chain's CDR3 is CASSIFRQGASTGELFF. Written as DNA, the CDR3 is TGTGCCAGTAGTATTTTCCGGCAGGGGGCGAGCACCGGGGAGCTGTTTTTT.

The rearrangement joins TRBV5-1 to TRBJ2-3; TRBD2 matches at 13 bases. V trimming: 7 bases; J trimming: 5 bases; junction bases outside the gene matches: 10. CDR3 length: 16 amino acids. The germline V gene encodes CDR1 SGHRS and CDR2 YFSETQ. The CDR3 nucleotides read TGCGCCAGCCAAACTAGCGGGAGGGCCGATTTAGATACGCAGTATTTT. The encoded protein is CASQTSGRADLDTQYF. Looking up the rest from reference TRBV5-1 and TRBJ2-3 gives the full variable domain: KAGVTQTPRYLIKTRGQQVTLSCSPISGHRSVSWYQQTPGQGLQFLFEYFSETQRNKGNFPGRFSGRQFSNSRSEMNVSTLELGDSALYLCASQTSGRADLDTQYFGPGTRLTVL.

The V gene is TRBV19, the J gene TRBJ2-7; the D gene is possibly TRBD1 (6 bases). The CDR3 is 14 residues long. Trimming took off 7 bases at V and 0 bases at J, with 13 bases between the two ends. In germline, CDR1 is LNHDA, CDR2 SQIVND (reference sequence). This CDR3 is CASTPGAYSYEQYF. In DNA form, the CDR3 reads TGTGCCAGTACCCCAGGGGCGTACTCCTACGAGCAGTACTTC. Complete variable domain (other parts from reference TRBV19 and TRBJ2-7): DGGITQSPKYLFRKEGQNVTLSCEQNLNHDAMYWYRQDPGQGLRLIYYSQIVNDFQKGDIAEGYSVSREKKESFPLTVTSAQKNPTAFYLCASTPGAYSYEQYFGPGTRLTVT.

This clone is a singleton in its sample. This chain links TRBV19 with TRBJ2-4, with D perhaps matching TRBD2 (5 bases). Germline V CDR1 and CDR2: LNHDA, SQIVND (reference sequence). Trimming cost V 3 bases and J 1 base, with 13 bases left between them. This CDR3 is built from 16 residues. The CDR3 bases are TGTGCCAGTAGTATTGGAGGTCATCGGGCCAAAAACATTCAGTACTTC. Translation gives CASSIGGHRAKNIQYF. Based on the CDR3 plus reference TRBV19 and TRBJ2-4, the full variable domain is DGGITQSPKYLFRKEGQNVTLSCEQNLNHDAMYWYRQDPGQGLRLIYYSQIVNDFQKGDIAEGYSVSREKKESFPLTVTSAQKNPTAFYLCASSIGGHRAKNIQYFGAGTRLSVL.

The rearrangement uses TRBV2 and TRBJ1-2, with D perhaps matching TRBD1 (6 bases). The germline V and J ends were trimmed by 3 bases and 4 bases, with 6 bases remaining between them. This CDR3 spans 12 amino acids. Germline assignment: CDR1 SNHLY and CDR2 FYNNEI. As DNA, the CDR3 is TGTGCCAGCAGTGACAGGGGCTATGGCTACACCTTC. Its protein product is CASSDRGYGYTF. The entire variable domain, with the rest obtained from reference TRBV2 and TRBJ1-2, is as follows: EPEVTQTPSHQVTQMGQEVILRCVPISNHLYFYWYRQILGQKVEFLVSFYNNEISEKSEIFDDQFSVERPDGSNFTLKIRSTKLEDSAMYFCASSDRGYGYTFGSGTRLTVV.

The V gene is TRBV7-9, the J gene TRBJ1-2, with D tentatively TRBD1 (5 bases). Trimming cost V 5 bases and J 7 bases, with 14 bases left between them. Germline CDR1 and CDR2: SEHNR and FQNEAQ (reference sequence). The CDR3 has 13 amino acids. The CDR3 DNA follows: TGTGCCAGCAGCCCCAACGACAGAGGTGGCTACACCTTC. Translating gives CASSPNDRGGYTF.

The chain carries TRBV4-2 and TRBJ2-1; 13 bases fit TRBD2. From germline, CDR1 is LGHNA and CDR2 YNFKEQ. The CDR3 is 19 amino acids. Trimming at V came to 1 base and at J to 0 bases, leaving 6 bases not matched to a gene. CDR3 amino acids: CASSQGLAGGRSSYNEQFF. In DNA form, the CDR3 reads TGTGCCAGCAGCCAAGGACTAGCGGGAGGCCGGAGCTCCTACAATGAGCAGTTCTTC.

This clone was seen many times. The rearrangement uses TRBV6-5 and TRBJ2-7; 8 bases fit TRBD1. Germline V CDR1 and CDR2: MNHEY, SVGAGI. The length of the CDR3 is 12 residues. The ends lost 6 bases at V and 9 bases at J; junction bases unmatched: 7. The CDR3 is CASRATGGPQYF. The CDR3 DNA follows: TGTGCCAGCAGGGCTACAGGGGGGCCGCAGTACTTC.

The gene calls are TRBV28 and TRBJ2-2; D is ambiguous. Trimming removed 5 bases from V and 5 bases from J, with 18 bases in between. The CDR3 is 16 residues long. In germline, CDR1 is MDHEN, CDR2 SYDVKM. The CDR3 sequence is CASSTRLFPRTGELFF. CDR3 DNA: TGTGCCAGCAGTACCAGACTCTTTCCTAGGACCGGGGAGCTGTTTTTT.

V usage is TRBV2 and J usage is TRBJ2-7, with 9 bases lining up with TRBD1. Germline assignment: CDR1 SNHLY and CDR2 FYNNEI. The CDR3 has 15 residues. The junction had 7 bases not matched to a gene; V was cut back by 2 bases and J by 5 bases. As DNA, the CDR3 is TGTGCCAGCAGTGAATCGGGACAGGGATGGGACGAGCAGTACTTC. Translating it yields CASSESGQGWDEQYF.

The chain is built from TRBV29-1 and TRBJ1-1, with D possibly TRBD1 on 6 matching bases. Looked up from germline, CDR1 is SQVTM and CDR2 is ANQGSEA. The CDR3 sequence is 12 residues long. Trimming stripped 7 bases from V and 11 bases from J, with 20 bases between. CDR3 nucleotides: TGCAGCGACGAAGGACAGTTGGTGGGTGCTTTCTTT. Amino acids: CSDEGQLVGAFF.

This chain connects TRBV6-5 to TRBJ1-2; possible D gene TRBD1, 6 bases. Trimming cost V 6 bases and J 3 bases, with 14 bases left between them. Germline CDR1 reads MNHEY; CDR2 reads SVGAGI. The CDR3 totals 14 residues. The CDR3 nucleotides read TGTGCCAGCAGAGACCTGGGACATGACTATGGCTACACCTTC. It codes for CASRDLGHDYGYTF.

The chain joins TRBV5-1 to TRBJ2-3, with 8 positions matching TRBD2. The germline V gene has CDR1 SGHRS and CDR2 YFSETQ. The junction had 14 bases not matched to a gene; V was cut back by 3 bases and J by 5 bases. The CDR3 sequence is 17 residues long. CDR3 sequence reads: CASSSPQGREALDTQYF. The CDR3 DNA reads as TGCGCCAGCAGCTCCCCTCAGGGGCGGGAGGCCCTAGATACGCAGTATTTT. The variable domain in full, with the rest retrieved from reference TRBV5-1 and TRBJ2-3, is KAGVTQTPRYLIKTRGQQVTLSCSPISGHRSVSWYQQTPGQGLQFLFEYFSETQRNKGNFPGRFSGRQFSNSRSEMNVSTLELGDSALYLCASSSPQGREALDTQYFGPGTRLTVL.

As to this clone: The same CDR3 arises from other DNA sequences in this sample as well. This chain connects TRBV5-1 to TRBJ2-2; TRBD1 matches 8 bases. The CDR3 runs 16 residues. The germline gives CDR1 SGHRS, CDR2 YFSETQ. V shed 2 bases, J shed 1 base, and the junction held 4 bases outside the gene matches. The CDR3 loop reads CASSFGGQGNTGELFF. CDR3 nucleotides: TGCGCCAGCAGCTTTGGTGGACAGGGGAACACCGGGGAGCTGTTTTTT.

The chain employs TRBV2 and TRBJ1-2; possibly TRBD1 for D (5 bases). The CDR3 totals 13 residues. Deletions cut 7 bases from V and 7 bases from J, with 16 bases between. CDR1 and CDR2 (germline): SNHLY, FYNNEI. The CDR3 spells CASNGGLVLGYTF. Here the CDR3 DNA reads TGTGCCAGCAACGGGGGTTTGGTTCTTGGCTACACCTTC. The full variable domain, with the rest looked up from reference TRBV2 and TRBJ1-2, is EPEVTQTPSHQVTQMGQEVILRCVPISNHLYFYWYRQILGQKVEFLVSFYNNEISEKSEIFDDQFSVERPDGSNFTLKIRSTKLEDSAMYFCASNGGLVLGYTFGSGTRLTVV.

CDR3 sequence reads: CASSLGAGTSYNEQFF. The CDR3 DNA reads as TGTGCCAGCAGCTTAGGGGCTGGGACAAGCTACAATGAGCAGTTCTTC. V gene TRBV11-2 combines with J gene TRBJ2-1, with a tentative D call TRBD1 (6 bases). The CDR3 runs to 16 residues. V was pared by 1 base and J by 3 bases, with 13 bases between. CDR1 and CDR2 from the germline V gene are SGHAT and FQNNGV.

This chain joins TRBV7-2 and TRBJ1-2, with 8 bases identical to TRBD1. The V and J ends lost 5 bases and 4 bases, in that order; junction bases with no gene match: 3. Looked up from germline, CDR1 is SGHTA and CDR2 is FQGNSA. CDR3 length: 13 amino acids. CDR3 coding DNA: TGTGCCAGCAGCGGACAGGGACCCTATGGCTACACCTTC. This sequence encodes CASSGQGPYGYTF.

This chain links TRBV19 with TRBJ1-5; 9 positions match TRBD1. Germline CDR1 LNHDA, CDR2 SQIVND (reference sequence). The CDR3 covers 12 residues. With 11 bases clipped from V and 4 bases from J, the junction kept 3 bases outside the gene matches. CDR3: CAGGQGNQPQHF. The CDR3 nucleotides read TGTGCCGGGGGACAGGGAAATCAGCCCCAGCATTTT. The full variable domain, in which reference TRBV19 and TRBJ1-5 provide the parts outside the CDR3, is DGGITQSPKYLFRKEGQNVTLSCEQNLNHDAMYWYRQDPGQGLRLIYYSQIVNDFQKGDIAEGYSVSREKKESFPLTVTSAQKNPTAFYLCAGGQGNQPQHFGDGTRLSIL.

The chain combines TRBV6-4 with TRBJ1-5; a weak D match, TRBD1 (6 bases). V shed 10 bases and J shed 4 bases, with 17 bases lying between them. The CDR3 is 14 residues long. Germline-derived CDR1 and CDR2 are MRHNA and SNTAGT. The CDR3 DNA reads as TGTGCCACACTCCAGGGGAAGGGGAATCAGCCCCAGCATTTT. Amino acids: CATLQGKGNQPQHF.

This clone has only one observation. J is TRBJ1-1 and V is TRBV10-1; 8 bases fit TRBD1. The CDR3 runs 16 residues. The V gene end was trimmed by 1 base and the J gene end by 1 base; junction bases not matched to a gene: 5. Germline V gene data show CDR1 as WNHNN and CDR2 as SYGVQD (reference sequence). The CDR3 nucleotides read TGCGCCAGCAGTGAGTTTGGGCAGGGGGCGAACACTGAAGCTTTCTTT. This gives the protein CASSEFGQGANTEAFF.

The chain carries TRBV3-1 (or the pseudogene TRBV3-2) and TRBJ2-5; D remains ambiguous. Germline-derived CDR1 and CDR2 are LGHDT and YNNKEL (reference sequence). V was pared by 1 base and J by 2 bases, with 8 bases between. The CDR3 length is 14 residues. The CDR3 loop is CASSQVTLQETQYF. DNA for the CDR3: TGTGCCAGCAGCCAAGTGACTTTACAAGAGACCCAGTACTTC.

The chain has TRBV7-8 and TRBJ1-2; 9 bases line up with TRBD1. The CDR3 has 12 residues. Per the germline V gene, CDR1 is SGHVS and CDR2 is FQNEAQ. Unmatched junction bases numbered 2, after V lost 5 bases and J lost 7 bases. The DNA for the CDR3 is TGTGCCAGCAGCCGACAGGGGGGTGGCTACACCTTC. As protein: CASSRQGGGYTF.